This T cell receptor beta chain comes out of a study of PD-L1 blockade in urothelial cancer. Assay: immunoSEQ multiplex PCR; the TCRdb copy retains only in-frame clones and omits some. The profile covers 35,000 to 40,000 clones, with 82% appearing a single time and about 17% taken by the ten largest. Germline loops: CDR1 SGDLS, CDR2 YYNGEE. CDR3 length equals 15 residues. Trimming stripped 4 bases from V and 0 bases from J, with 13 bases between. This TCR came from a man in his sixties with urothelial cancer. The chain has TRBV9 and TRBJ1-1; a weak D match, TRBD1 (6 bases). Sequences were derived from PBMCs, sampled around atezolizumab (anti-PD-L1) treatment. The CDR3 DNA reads TGTGCCAGCAGCCCGGTGGGGGCCTTGAACACTGAAGCTTTCTTT. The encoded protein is CASSPVGALNTEAFF.